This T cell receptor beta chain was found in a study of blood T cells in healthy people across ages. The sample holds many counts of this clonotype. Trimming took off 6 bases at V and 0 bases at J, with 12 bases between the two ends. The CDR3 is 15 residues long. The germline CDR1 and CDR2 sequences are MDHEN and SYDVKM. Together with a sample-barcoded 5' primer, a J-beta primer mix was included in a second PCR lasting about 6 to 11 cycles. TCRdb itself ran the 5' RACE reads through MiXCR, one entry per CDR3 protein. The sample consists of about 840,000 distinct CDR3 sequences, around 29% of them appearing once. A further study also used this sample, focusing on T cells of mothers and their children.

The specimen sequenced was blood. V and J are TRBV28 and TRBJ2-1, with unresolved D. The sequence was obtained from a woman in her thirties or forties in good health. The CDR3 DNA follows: TGTGCCAGCAGGACTCCAGGACGCTCCTACAATGAGCAGTTCTTC. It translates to CASRTPGRSYNEQFF. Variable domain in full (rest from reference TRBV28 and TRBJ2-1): DVKVTQSSRYLVKRTGEKVFLECVQDMDHENMFWYRQDPGLGLRLIYFSYDVKMKEKGDIPEGYSVSREKKERFSLILESASTNQTSMYLCASRTPGRSYNEQFFGPGTRLTVL.